The present TCR beta chain was sequenced within a study of CD8+ T cells in alopecia areata. Study findings and constraints: Lesional scalp, notably in alopecia totalis/universalis, had clonality above that of normal scalp.

Sequencing relied on a cDNA template that was reverse transcribed from extracted RNA. TCRdb keeps only in-frame clones here, not all; method: immunoSEQ multiplex PCR. Here the sample spans about 23,000 clones, 52% being singletons. Trimming cost V 2 bases and J 7 bases, with 9 bases left between them. The CDR3 has 13 amino acids. Germline-derived CDR1 and CDR2 are MNHNY and SVGAGI (reference sequence). Concerning this clone itself: Its cognate antigen is unknown.

Lesional scalp tissue (obtained by punch biopsy) and peripheral blood were collected from alopecia areata patients. Separation by sorting yielded CD4+ and CD8+ T cells from PBMCs. The sample was NKG2D-high CD8+ T cells sorted from blood. The gene calls are TRBV6-6 and TRBJ2-1, with no clear D. The sequence came from a human donor with alopecia areata. The CDR3 protein is CASSYPTLNEQFF. The CDR3 nucleotides are TGTGCCAGCAGTTACCCCACCCTGAATGAGCAGTTCTTC.